This TCR beta chain was sequenced in a study of chemoradiotherapy in HPV16-positive cancers. Study conclusions and caveats: Only two HPV16-positive patients supplied the functional HPV-specificity definition.

This CDR3 has 13 residues. Germline lookup yields CDR1 MNHNS and CDR2 SASEGT. Trimming pared 4 bases from V and 3 bases from J, leaving 9 bases between. Remarks on this clone: What it recognizes is unknown.

Data came from immunoSEQ multiplex PCR; TCRdb stores just in-frame clones and leaves some out. The profile covers under 85,000 clones, with about nine tenths appearing a single time and 4% to 5% taken by the ten largest. This specimen was blood, taken from a patient who underwent chemoradiotherapy. The rearrangement uses TRBV6-1 and TRBJ1-1; a possible D gene is TRBD1 (5 bases). The sequence was obtained from a human donor with HPV-associated anogenital cancer. The CDR3 coding sequence is TGTGCCAGCAGTGGACAGCAGGACACTGAAGCTTTCTTT. It encodes CASSGQQDTEAFF.